The 31 T cell receptor beta chains given below trace back to one sample, sequenced in a study of T cell responses to AZD1222 COVID-19 vaccine. Clones were sequenced by immunoSEQ multiplex PCR, and TCRdb holds only the in-frame ones, with some missing. The top ten clones hold 11% of a sample with about 180,000 clones, 88% of them seen once. Source: peripheral blood, taken 28 days after the second AZD1222 dose. Receptors were obtained from an adult who received the AZD1222 COVID-19 vaccine.

The chain has TRBV6-5 and TRBJ1-5; D unclear. CDR1 and CDR2 (germline): MNHEY, SVGAGI. The CDR3 sequence is 13 residues long. Trimming removed 4 bases from V and 7 bases from J, with 11 bases in between. DNA for the CDR3: TGTGCCAGCAGTTCCCTCCGTGAACAGCCCCAGCATTTT. Amino acid sequence: CASSSLREQPQHF.

The chain uses TRBV9 and TRBJ1-1; D remains ambiguous. This CDR3 has 15 residues. Germline V gives CDR1 SGDLS, CDR2 YYNGEE. Trimming removed 1 base from V and 1 base from J, with 11 bases in between. The CDR3 sequence is CASSVNLHENTEAFF. CDR3 bases: TGTGCCAGCAGCGTAAACCTCCACGAGAACACTGAAGCTTTCTTT.

The CDR3 sequence: CASSIAGSTDTQYF. In DNA, the CDR3 is TGTGCCAGTAGTATTGCGGGGAGCACAGATACGCAGTATTTT. The chain recombines TRBV19 with TRBJ2-3, with D perhaps TRBD2 (6 bases). Germline V gene sequence: CDR1 LNHDA, CDR2 SQIVND (reference sequence). The CDR3 is 14 residues long. V lost 3 bases and J 0 bases, leaving 7 bases between the germline ends. The whole variable domain, remainder taken from reference TRBV19 and TRBJ2-3, is DGGITQSPKYLFRKEGQNVTLSCEQNLNHDAMYWYRQDPGQGLRLIYYSQIVNDFQKGDIAEGYSVSREKKESFPLTVTSAQKNPTAFYLCASSIAGSTDTQYFGPGTRLTVL.

The rearrangement links TRBV5-1 to TRBJ2-5, with TRBD1 matching 7 bases. The CDR3 spans 16 residues. Germline trimming cut 4 bases from V and 1 base from J; bases unmatched to any gene: 10. Germline V gene data show CDR1 as SGHRS and CDR2 as YFSETQ. CDR3 nucleotide sequence: TGCGCCAGCAGCCTTCGGACAGGTGAGGCCCAAGAGACCCAGTACTTC. Protein product: CASSLRTGEAQETQYF.

The CDR3 here is CAWGWIGGLSYNSPLHF. The CDR3 DNA sequence: TGTGCCTGGGGGTGGATAGGGGGCCTCTCCTATAATTCACCCCTCCACTTT. The rearrangement joins TRBV30 to TRBJ1-6; 7 bases map to TRBD1. The CDR3 is made up of 17 amino acids. Germline CDR1 and CDR2: GTSNPN and SVGIG (reference sequence). V lost 5 bases and J lost 0; bases outside the gene matches: 10.

The chain is built from TRBV29-1 and TRBJ1-1, with D perhaps TRBD1 (5 bases). V was clipped by 6 bases and J by 0 bases, with 14 bases between them. Germline V CDR1 and CDR2: SQVTM, ANQGSEA. The CDR3 has 14 amino acids. CDR3 region: CSVTGPGVNTEAFF. CDR3 DNA: TGCAGCGTCACCGGGCCGGGGGTGAACACTGAAGCTTTCTTT.

The rearrangement uses TRBV19 and TRBJ2-5; 11 nucleotides agree with TRBD2. This CDR3 has 14 amino acids. The V gene's germline CDR1 is LNHDA and CDR2 SQIVND (reference sequence). V dropped 7 bases and J dropped 2; count of bases not matched to a gene: 3. The CDR3: CASKGLAVQETQYF. In DNA form, the CDR3 reads TGTGCCAGTAAGGGACTAGCGGTTCAAGAGACCCAGTACTTC.

This clone was observed once. This chain uses TRBV7-2 with TRBJ2-7; 8 bases fit TRBD2. Germline CDR1 SGHTA, CDR2 FQGNSA. There are 12 residues in the CDR3. Unmatched junction bases numbered 1, after V lost 3 bases and J lost 6 bases. The CDR3 bases are TGTGCCAGCAGCTTCAGCGGGGGCGAGCAGTACTTC. Translation gives CASSFSGGEQYF.

The chain recombines TRBV5-6 with TRBJ1-2; the D gene is possibly TRBD1 (6 bases). V lost 0 bases, J lost 8 bases, and 11 bases lay in between. The CDR3 has 13 residues. Germline-derived CDR1 and CDR2 are SGHDT and YYEEEE. The CDR3 loop is CASSLVGARGYTF. The CDR3 coding sequence is TGTGCCAGCAGCTTGGTGGGGGCTCGGGGCTACACCTTC.

V usage is TRBV7-2 and J usage is TRBJ1-2, with D unclear. The CDR3 is 16 residues long. The germline gives CDR1 SGHTA, CDR2 FQGNSA. The V end was cut by 1 base, the J end by 6 bases, with 18 bases between. The CDR3 nucleotides are TGTGCCAGCAGCTTAGAGGTTGGGCGCGAAACTGATGGCTACACCTTC. Translated, it gives CASSLEVGRETDGYTF. Variable domain in full (rest from reference TRBV7-2 and TRBJ1-2): GAGVSQSPSNKVTEKGKDVELRCDPISGHTALYWYRQSLGQGLEFLIYFQGNSAPDKSGLPSDRFSAERTGGSVSTLTIQRTQQEDSAVYLCASSLEVGRETDGYTFGSGTRLTVV.

J is TRBJ1-5 and V is TRBV19; 10 bases fit TRBD1. This CDR3 region has 14 residues. V lost 4 bases to trimming and J lost 6 bases; unmatched junction nucleotides: 3. CDR1 and CDR2 from the germline V gene are LNHDA and SQIVND (reference sequence). The chain's CDR3 is CASSTRDRGQPQHF. CDR3 bases: TGTGCCAGTAGTACCCGGGACAGGGGTCAGCCCCAGCATTTT.

A word on this clone: The junction departs from the called germline gene at one end, perhaps through a read error. The V gene is TRBV5-6, the J gene TRBJ2-7; D remains unclear. The CDR3 loop spans 16 amino acids. CDR1 and CDR2 from the germline V gene are SGHDT and YYEEEE. CDR3 DNA: TGTGCCAGCAGCTTGGTAAGCCAATCCCGCTCCCACGAGCAGTACTTC. This sequence encodes CASSLVSQSRSHEQYF.

The V gene is TRBV27, the J gene TRBJ2-7, with D perhaps TRBD2 (7 bases). CDR1 and CDR2 (germline): MNHEY, SMNVEV (reference sequence). The CDR3 consists of 14 residues. Trimming cost V 0 bases and J 3 bases, with 9 bases left between them. CDR3 nucleotide sequence: TGTGCCAGCAGTTTATCGGGGGGGCTCTACGAGCAGTACTTC. It encodes CASSLSGGLYEQYF.

This clone came up a few times. V gene TRBV6-2 or TRBV6-3 combines with J gene TRBJ1-1; the D gene is possibly TRBD1 (5 bases). Germline lookup yields CDR1 MNHEY and CDR2 SVGEGT. The CDR3 consists of 14 residues. Trimming shortened V by 5 bases and J by 6 bases, and 16 bases separated the two germline ends. CDR3 in amino acids: CASSPPGGVAEAFF. The CDR3 DNA is TGTGCCAGCAGTCCCCCGGGGGGTGTGGCTGAAGCTTTCTTT.

This clone was observed a few times. The rearrangement joins TRBV7-2 to TRBJ1-1; D perhaps matches TRBD1 (6 bases). Trimming took 5 bases from V and 5 from J, leaving 12 bases between them. Germline values: CDR1 SGHTA, CDR2 FQGNSA. The CDR3 extends over 13 amino acids. Written as DNA, the CDR3 is TGTGCCAGCAGCGAAGTCAGGGGTACTGAAGCTTTCTTT. Its translation is CASSEVRGTEAFF.

The chain uses TRBV7-9 and TRBJ2-7; D uncertain. Germline loops: CDR1 SEHNR, CDR2 FQNEAQ (reference sequence). V was cut by 2 bases and J by 1 base, with 3 bases left in between. The CDR3 has 12 residues. Here the CDR3 reads CASSLTSYEQYF. The CDR3 DNA is TGTGCCAGCAGCTTAACGTCCTACGAGCAGTACTTC.

The genes are TRBV9 and TRBJ1-4, with D maybe TRBD1 (5 bases). Germline V gives CDR1 SGDLS, CDR2 YYNGEE. CDR3 length equals 15 residues. Trimming stripped 2 bases from V and 5 bases from J, with 13 bases between. The CDR3 coding sequence is TGTGCCAGCAGCGTGGGGGACGGACGAAATGAAAAACTGTTTTTT. This encodes CASSVGDGRNEKLFF.

In DNA form, the CDR3 reads TGTGCCAGCAGCGGGCAAGTGGGCAGGATAGACTACACCTTC. Its protein is CASSGQVGRIDYTF. J is TRBJ1-2 and V is TRBV14; no clear D gene. Germline V gene sequence: CDR1 SGHDN, CDR2 FVKESK. CDR3 size: 14 residues. The V gene lost 5 bases and the J gene lost 10 bases, with 20 bases spanning the gap.

This clone was seen only once. The genes are TRBV5-1 and TRBJ2-3; TRBD1 aligns across 8 bases. V was pared by 0 bases and J by 1 base, with 1 base of the junction left unmatched. The germline CDR1 and CDR2 sequences are SGHRS and YFSETQ. The CDR3 spans 15 residues. The CDR3 protein is CASSLAGGGTDTQYF. CDR3 nucleotides: TGCGCCAGCAGCTTGGCAGGGGGCGGCACAGATACGCAGTATTTT.

The V gene is TRBV7-2, the J gene TRBJ2-2; D gene unclear. Trimming took off 6 bases at V and 1 base at J, with 12 bases between the two ends. The CDR3 has 15 residues. Germline loops: CDR1 SGHTA, CDR2 FQGNSA. The CDR3 DNA reads as TGTGCCAGCAGACCTTCAGGTGGGAACACCGGGGAGCTGTTTTTT. Translating gives CASRPSGGNTGELFF.

With regard to this clone: The identical CDR3 is also encoded by other nucleotide sequences in the sample. V and J are TRBV18 and TRBJ2-3; D not resolved. The germline V and J ends were trimmed by 1 base and 4 bases, with 3 bases remaining between them. CDR3 size: 12 residues. In germline, CDR1 is KGHSH, CDR2 LQKENI. The CDR3 region has the DNA TGTGCCAGCTCACCACTCTCAGATACGCAGTATTTT. Amino acids: CASSPLSDTQYF.

This chain links TRBV14 with TRBJ1-1; 7 positions agree with TRBD1. The CDR3 is made up of 16 amino acids. Per germline, CDR1 SGHDN and CDR2 FVKESK. Unmatched junction bases numbered 8, after V lost 0 bases and J lost 4 bases. The CDR3 DNA reads as TGTGCCAGCAGCCAAGACGGGCTAGGGGGCTTCACTGAAGCTTTCTTT. Its protein product is CASSQDGLGGFTEAFF.

With respect to this clone: An end of the junction does not agree with germline; a read error may underlie this. This sequence joins TRBV3-1 (or the pseudogene TRBV3-2) and TRBJ2-1; a possible D gene is TRBD2 (6 bases). Germline V CDR1 and CDR2: LGHDT, YNNKEL (reference sequence). The CDR3 runs 12 residues. CDR3 residues: CAGSQRAGEQFF. In DNA form, the CDR3 reads TGTGCCGGCAGCCAGAGGGCGGGGGAGCAGTTCTTC.

In this sample, this clone turned up once. The rearrangement links TRBV6-1 to TRBJ1-5, with D perhaps matching TRBD1 (6 bases). Trimming took off 2 bases at V and 1 base at J, with 15 bases between the two ends. The CDR3 has 17 amino acids. The V gene's germline CDR1 is MNHNS and CDR2 SASEGT. The CDR3 DNA is TGTGCCAGCAGTGAATCAGGGGAGGTTACGAGCAATCAGCCCCAGCATTTT. Translated, it gives CASSESGEVTSNQPQHF.

The V gene is TRBV19, the J gene TRBJ1-5, with D possibly matching TRBD1 (6 bases). V was trimmed by 1 base and J by 2 bases, leaving 9 bases between them. The CDR3 consists of 15 residues. Germline CDR1 and CDR2: LNHDA and SQIVND (reference sequence). This CDR3 reads CASSIGAGGNQPQHF. The CDR3 coding sequence is TGTGCCAGTAGTATAGGGGCAGGGGGCAATCAGCCCCAGCATTTT.

This clone is a singleton in its sample. The V gene is TRBV28, the J gene TRBJ2-7, with 12 bases aligning to TRBD2. CDR3 size: 15 residues. V was clipped by 6 bases and J by 2 bases; unmatched bases: 5. Looked up from germline, CDR1 is MDHEN and CDR2 is SYDVKM. The chain's CDR3 is CASSPGLAGTYEQYF. The DNA for the CDR3 is TGTGCCAGCAGCCCGGGACTAGCGGGCACCTACGAGCAGTACTTC.

In this sample, this clone turned up once. The CDR3 DNA sequence: TGCGCCAGCAGTGGGCTAGCGGGGAGGGACACAGATACGCAGTATTTT. It codes for CASSGLAGRDTDTQYF. The V call is TRBV10-2, the J call TRBJ2-3; 9 bases are shared with TRBD2. V lost 4 bases and J lost 2; bases outside the gene matches: 7. This CDR3 spans 16 amino acids. Germline V CDR1 and CDR2: WSHSY, SAAADI.

This sequence joins TRBV5-1 and TRBJ1-1; D gene uncertain. The V end was cut by 1 base, the J end by 11 bases, with 15 bases between. The CDR3 is made up of 13 amino acids. From germline, CDR1 is SGHRS and CDR2 YFSETQ. CDR3 DNA: TGCGCCAGCAGCTTGAGGGAGGACCGCGGGGCTTTCTTT. This codes for CASSLREDRGAFF.

The chain is built from TRBV19 and TRBJ2-4, with TRBD2 matching 7 bases. The germline V gene has CDR1 LNHDA and CDR2 SQIVND (reference sequence). The CDR3 is made up of 14 amino acids. Unmatched junction bases numbered 8, after V lost 3 bases and J lost 9 bases. This CDR3 reads CASSMGGVNGIQYF. For the CDR3, the DNA is TGTGCCAGTAGTATGGGAGGGGTTAATGGCATTCAGTACTTC.

This chain joins TRBV6-5 and TRBJ1-2; D unclear. Germline CDR1 reads MNHEY; CDR2 reads SVGAGI. The V and J ends lost 7 bases and 10 bases respectively, with 19 bases between them. The CDR3 is 13 residues long. The CDR3 DNA reads TGTGCCAGCACTTCCTGGGCCAACAGTGCCTACACCTTC. It codes for CASTSWANSAYTF.

This clone was counted a few times. The genes are TRBV19 and TRBJ1-2; 7 bases agree with TRBD1. The CDR3 totals 15 residues. J was trimmed by 4 bases and V by 1 base; bases with no gene match: 6. CDR1 LNHDA and CDR2 SQIVND come from the germline V gene (reference sequence). The CDR3 reads CASSIGQGETYGYTF. CDR3 sequence (DNA): TGTGCCAGTAGTATAGGCCAGGGGGAGACCTATGGCTACACCTTC.